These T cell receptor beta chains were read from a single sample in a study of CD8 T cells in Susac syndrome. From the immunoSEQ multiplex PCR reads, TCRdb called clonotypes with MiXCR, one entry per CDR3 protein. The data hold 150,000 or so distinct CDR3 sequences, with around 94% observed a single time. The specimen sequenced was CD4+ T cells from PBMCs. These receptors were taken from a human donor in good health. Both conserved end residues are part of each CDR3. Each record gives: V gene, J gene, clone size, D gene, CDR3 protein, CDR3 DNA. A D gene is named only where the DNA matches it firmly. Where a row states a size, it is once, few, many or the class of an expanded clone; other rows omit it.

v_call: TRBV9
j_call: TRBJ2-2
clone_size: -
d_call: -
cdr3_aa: CASSVSWGDTGELFF
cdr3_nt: TGTGCCAGCAGCGTATCCTGGGGGGACACCGGGGAGCTGTTTTTT

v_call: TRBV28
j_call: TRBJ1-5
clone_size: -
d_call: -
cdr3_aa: CASSLSNAPQHF
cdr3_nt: TGTGCCAGCAGTTTAAGTAACGCGCCCCAGCATTTT

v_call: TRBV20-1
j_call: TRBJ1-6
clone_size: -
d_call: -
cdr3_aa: CSARGPPNNSPLHF
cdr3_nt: TGCAGTGCTAGGGGGCCTCCGAATAATTCACCCCTCCACTTT

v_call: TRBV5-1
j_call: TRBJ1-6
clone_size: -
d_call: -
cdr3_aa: CASSLAGQISSPLHF
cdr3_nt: TGCGCCAGCAGCTTGGCGGGCCAGATCAGCTCACCCCTCCACTTT

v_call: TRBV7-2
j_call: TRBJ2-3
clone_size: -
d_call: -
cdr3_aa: CASSPPGARDTQYF
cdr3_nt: TGTGCCAGCAGCCCTCCCGGAGCTAGGGATACGCAGTATTTT

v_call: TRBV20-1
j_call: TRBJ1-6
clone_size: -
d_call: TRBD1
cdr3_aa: CSALGQGTSSPLHF
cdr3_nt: TGCAGTGCCCTCGGACAGGGGACCAGCTCACCCCTCCACTTT

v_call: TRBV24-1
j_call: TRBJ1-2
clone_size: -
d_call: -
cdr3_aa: CATSAVQGVSGYTF
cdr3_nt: TGTGCCACCAGTGCGGTCCAGGGTGTGAGTGGCTACACCTTC

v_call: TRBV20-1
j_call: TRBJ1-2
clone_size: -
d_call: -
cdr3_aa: CSAPGGEAGFDYGYTF
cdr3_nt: TGCAGTGCGCCCGGAGGGGAAGCGGGCTTCGACTATGGCTACACCTTC

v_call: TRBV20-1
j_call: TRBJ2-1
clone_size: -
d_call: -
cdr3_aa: CSARGPSGVNEQFF
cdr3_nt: TGCAGTGCTAGAGGTCCCAGCGGCGTCAATGAGCAGTTCTTC

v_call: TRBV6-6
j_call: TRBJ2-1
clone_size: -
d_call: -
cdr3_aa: CASSSLNEQFF
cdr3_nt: TGTGCCAGCAGTTCTCTCAATGAGCAGTTCTTC

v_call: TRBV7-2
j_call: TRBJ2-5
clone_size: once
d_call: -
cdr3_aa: CASSRPGETQYF
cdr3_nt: TGTGCCAGCAGCCGACCCGGAGAGACCCAGTACTTC

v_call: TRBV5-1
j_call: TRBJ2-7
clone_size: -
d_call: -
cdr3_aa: CASSLDTYEQYF
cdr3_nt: TGCGCCAGCAGCTTGGACACCTACGAGCAGTACTTC

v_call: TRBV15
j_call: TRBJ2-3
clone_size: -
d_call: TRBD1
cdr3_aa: CATSRAGTGGADTQYF
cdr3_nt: TGTGCCACCAGCAGAGCCGGGACAGGGGGAGCAGATACGCAGTATTTT

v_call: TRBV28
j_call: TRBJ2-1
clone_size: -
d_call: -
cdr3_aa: CASSLRSGYNEQFF
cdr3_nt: TGTGCCAGCAGTTTACGTAGCGGATACAATGAGCAGTTCTTC

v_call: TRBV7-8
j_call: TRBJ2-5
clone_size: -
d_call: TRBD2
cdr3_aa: CASSSGTSGRETQYF
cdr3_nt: TGTGCCAGCAGCTCCGGGACTAGCGGGCGGGAGACCCAGTACTTC

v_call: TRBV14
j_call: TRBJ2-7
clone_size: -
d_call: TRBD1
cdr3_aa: CASSGHRGNEQYF
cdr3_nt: TGTGCCAGCAGCGGCCACAGGGGGAACGAGCAGTACTTC

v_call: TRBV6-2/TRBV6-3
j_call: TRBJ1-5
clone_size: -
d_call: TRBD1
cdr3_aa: CASSDRGSQPQHF
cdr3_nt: TGTGCCAGCAGCGACAGGGGGAGTCAGCCCCAGCATTTT

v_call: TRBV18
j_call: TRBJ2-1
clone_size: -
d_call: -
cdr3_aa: CASSPPSDRNNEQFF
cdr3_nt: TGTGCCAGTTCCCCCCCCTCAGACAGAAACAATGAGCAGTTCTTC

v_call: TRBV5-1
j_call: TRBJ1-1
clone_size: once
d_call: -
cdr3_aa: CASTTGIGTEAFF
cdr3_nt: TGCGCCAGCACAACGGGTATTGGCACTGAAGCTTTCTTT

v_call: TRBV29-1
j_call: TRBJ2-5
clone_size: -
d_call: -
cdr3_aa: CSVQGIQETQYF
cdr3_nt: TGCAGCGTGCAGGGGATCCAAGAGACCCAGTACTTC

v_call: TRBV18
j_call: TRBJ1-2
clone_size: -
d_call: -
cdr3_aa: CASSPLGLKDGYTF
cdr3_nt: TGTGCCAGCTCACCGTTGGGGCTAAAAGATGGCTACACCTTC

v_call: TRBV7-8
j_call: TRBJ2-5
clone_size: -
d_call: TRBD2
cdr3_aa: CASSSREPGLAGGPRETQYF
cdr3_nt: TGTGCCAGCAGCTCTAGGGAGCCGGGACTAGCGGGGGGCCCCAGGGAGACCCAGTACTTC

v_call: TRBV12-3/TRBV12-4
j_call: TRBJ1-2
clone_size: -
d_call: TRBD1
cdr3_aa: CASSFAGTGGNYGYTF
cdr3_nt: TGTGCCAGCAGTTTCGCCGGGACAGGGGGTAACTATGGCTACACCTTC

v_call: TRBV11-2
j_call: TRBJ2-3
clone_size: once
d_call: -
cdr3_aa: CASSLGGPSGATDTQYF
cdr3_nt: TGTGCCAGCAGCTTAGGAGGACCGTCAGGGGCCACAGATACGCAGTATTTT

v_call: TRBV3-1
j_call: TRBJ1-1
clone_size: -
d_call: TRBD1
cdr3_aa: CASSQDPGQGRAFF
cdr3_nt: TGTGCCAGCAGCCAAGATCCGGGACAGGGCCGGGCTTTCTTT

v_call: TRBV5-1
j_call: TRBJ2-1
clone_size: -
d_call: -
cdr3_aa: CASRRDNNEQFF
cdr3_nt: TGCGCCAGCAGACGGGACAACAATGAGCAGTTCTTC

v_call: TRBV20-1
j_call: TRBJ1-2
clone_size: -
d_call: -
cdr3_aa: CSARSQGNYGYTF
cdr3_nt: TGCAGTGCTAGGAGTCAGGGGAATTATGGCTACACCTTC

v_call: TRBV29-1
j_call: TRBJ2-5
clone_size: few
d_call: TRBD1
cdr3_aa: CSVDRGRETQYF
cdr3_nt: TGCAGCGTCGACAGGGGGCGGGAGACCCAGTACTTC

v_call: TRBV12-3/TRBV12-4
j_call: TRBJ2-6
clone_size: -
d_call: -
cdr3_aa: CASYRPGANVLTF
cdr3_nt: TGTGCCTCCTACCGGCCCGGGGCCAACGTCCTGACTTTC

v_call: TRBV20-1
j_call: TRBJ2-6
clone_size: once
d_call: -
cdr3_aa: CSARVTGTGANVLTF
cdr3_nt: TGCAGTGCTAGGGTAACGGGGACTGGGGCCAACGTCCTGACTTTC

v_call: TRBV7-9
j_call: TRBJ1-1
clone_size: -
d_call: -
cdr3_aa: CASSLMQGDTEAFF
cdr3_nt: TGTGCCAGCAGCTTGATGCAGGGAGACACTGAAGCTTTCTTT

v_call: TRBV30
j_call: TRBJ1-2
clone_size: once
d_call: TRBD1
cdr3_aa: CAWSVEPGGGYTF
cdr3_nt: TGTGCCTGGAGTGTCGAGCCAGGGGGAGGCTACACCTTC

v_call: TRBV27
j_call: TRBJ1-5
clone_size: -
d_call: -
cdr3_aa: CASSPVLHSFSNQPQHF
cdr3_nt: TGTGCCAGCAGTCCGGTTTTGCATTCCTTTAGCAATCAGCCCCAGCATTTT

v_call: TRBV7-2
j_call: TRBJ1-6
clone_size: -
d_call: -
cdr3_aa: CASSPKGGGNSPLHF
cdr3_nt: TGTGCCAGCAGCCCTAAGGGCGGAGGCAATTCACCCCTCCACTTT

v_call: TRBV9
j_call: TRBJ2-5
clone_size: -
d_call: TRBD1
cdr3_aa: CASSETGWGTRETQYF
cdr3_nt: TGTGCCAGCAGCGAGACAGGGTGGGGGACACGGGAGACCCAGTACTTC

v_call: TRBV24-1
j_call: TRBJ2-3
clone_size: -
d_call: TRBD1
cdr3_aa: CATSDSRGSTDTQYF
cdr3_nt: TGTGCCACCAGTGATTCCAGGGGGAGCACAGATACGCAGTATTTT

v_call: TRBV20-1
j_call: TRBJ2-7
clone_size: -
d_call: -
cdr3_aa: CSARGAARAYEQYF
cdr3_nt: TGCAGTGCTAGAGGTGCAGCACGGGCCTACGAGCAGTACTTC

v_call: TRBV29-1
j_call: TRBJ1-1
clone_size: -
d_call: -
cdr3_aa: CSVLALEATEAFF
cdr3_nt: TGCAGCGTCCTGGCCCTGGAGGCAACTGAAGCTTTCTTT

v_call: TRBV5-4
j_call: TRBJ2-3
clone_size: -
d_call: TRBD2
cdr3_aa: CASSTARTSGGSSTDTQYF
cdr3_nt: TGTGCCAGCAGCACAGCCCGGACTAGCGGGGGCTCTAGCACAGATACGCAGTATTTT

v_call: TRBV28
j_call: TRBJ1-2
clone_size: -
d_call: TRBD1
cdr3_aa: CASSWDRARGYTF
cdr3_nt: TGTGCCAGCAGTTGGGACAGGGCTCGGGGCTACACCTTC

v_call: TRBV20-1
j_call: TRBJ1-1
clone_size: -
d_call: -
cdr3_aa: CSASAMNTEAFF
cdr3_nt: TGCAGTGCTAGTGCCATGAACACTGAAGCTTTCTTT

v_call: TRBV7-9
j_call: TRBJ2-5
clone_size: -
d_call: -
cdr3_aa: CASSPRDLQETQYF
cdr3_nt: TGTGCCAGCAGCCCCCGGGACCTCCAAGAGACCCAGTACTTC

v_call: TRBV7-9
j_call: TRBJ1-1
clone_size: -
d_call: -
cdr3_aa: CASSSSGNTEAFF
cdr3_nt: TGTGCCAGCAGCTCCTCGGGAAACACTGAAGCTTTCTTT

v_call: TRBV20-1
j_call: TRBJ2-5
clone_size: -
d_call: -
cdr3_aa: CSASGAGRMETQYF
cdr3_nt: TGCAGTGCTAGCGGGGCGGGGAGGATGGAGACCCAGTACTTC

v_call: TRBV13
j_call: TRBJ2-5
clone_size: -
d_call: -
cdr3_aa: CASSYGTVGETQYF
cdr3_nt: TGTGCCAGCAGCTACGGGACTGTCGGGGAGACCCAGTACTTC

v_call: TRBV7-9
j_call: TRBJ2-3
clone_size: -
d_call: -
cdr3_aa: CASSLSGSRTDTQYF
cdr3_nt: TGTGCCAGCAGCTTATCCGGGAGCCGAACAGATACGCAGTATTTT

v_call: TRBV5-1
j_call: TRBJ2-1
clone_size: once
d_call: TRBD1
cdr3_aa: CASSTDRAVYNEQFF
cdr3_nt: TGCGCCAGCAGCACCGACAGGGCTGTATACAATGAGCAGTTCTTC

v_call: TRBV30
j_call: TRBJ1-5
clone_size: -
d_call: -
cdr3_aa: CAWTRDSPGDQPQHF
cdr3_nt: TGTGCCTGGACTAGGGATTCCCCGGGCGATCAGCCCCAGCATTTT

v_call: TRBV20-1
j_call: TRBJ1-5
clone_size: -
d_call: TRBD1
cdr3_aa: CSASQTGVNQPQHF
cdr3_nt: TGCAGTGCTAGCCAAACAGGGGTCAATCAGCCCCAGCATTTT

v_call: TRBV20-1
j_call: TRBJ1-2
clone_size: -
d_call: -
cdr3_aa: CSAPLRDYGYTF
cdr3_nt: TGCAGTGCTCCACTTCGGGACTATGGCTACACCTTC

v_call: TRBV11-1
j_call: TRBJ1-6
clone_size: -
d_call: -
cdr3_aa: CASSGVGSPLHF
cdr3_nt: TGTGCCAGCAGCGGAGTTGGTTCACCCCTCCACTTT

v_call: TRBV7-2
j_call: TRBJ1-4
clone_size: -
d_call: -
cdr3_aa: CASRRRGQEEKLFF
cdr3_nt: TGTGCCAGCAGGAGACGGGGCCAAGAAGAAAAACTGTTTTTT

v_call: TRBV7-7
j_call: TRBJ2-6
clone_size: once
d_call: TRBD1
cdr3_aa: CASSLAPRDSASSGANVLTF
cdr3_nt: TGTGCTAGCAGCTTAGCTCCTCGGGACAGTGCTAGCTCTGGGGCCAACGTCCTGACTTTC

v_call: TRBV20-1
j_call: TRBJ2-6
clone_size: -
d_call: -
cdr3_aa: CSAATLGTAGANVLTF
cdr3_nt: TGCAGTGCTGCTACACTCGGGACGGCTGGGGCCAACGTCCTGACTTTC

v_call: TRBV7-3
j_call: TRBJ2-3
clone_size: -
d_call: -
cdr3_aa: CASSSGTVYTDTQYF
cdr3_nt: TGTGCCAGCAGCTCCGGGACGGTATACACAGATACGCAGTATTTT

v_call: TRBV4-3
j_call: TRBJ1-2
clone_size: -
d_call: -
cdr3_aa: CASSQVFEVRQGYGYTF
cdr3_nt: TGCGCCAGCAGCCAAGTTTTCGAGGTCCGGCAGGGATATGGCTACACCTTC

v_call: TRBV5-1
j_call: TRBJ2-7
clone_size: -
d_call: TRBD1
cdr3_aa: CASSTWTGNEQYF
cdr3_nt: TGCGCCAGCAGCACTTGGACAGGGAACGAGCAGTACTTC